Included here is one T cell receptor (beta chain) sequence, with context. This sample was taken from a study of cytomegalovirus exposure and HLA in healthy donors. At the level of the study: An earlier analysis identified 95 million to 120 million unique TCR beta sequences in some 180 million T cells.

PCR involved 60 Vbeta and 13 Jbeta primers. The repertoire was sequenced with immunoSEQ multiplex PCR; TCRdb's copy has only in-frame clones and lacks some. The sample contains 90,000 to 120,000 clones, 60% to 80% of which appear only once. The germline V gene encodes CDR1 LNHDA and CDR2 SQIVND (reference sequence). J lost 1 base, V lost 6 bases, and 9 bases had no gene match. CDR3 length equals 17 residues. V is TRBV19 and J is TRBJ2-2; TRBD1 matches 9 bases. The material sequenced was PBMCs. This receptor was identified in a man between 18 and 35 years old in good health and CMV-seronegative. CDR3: CASSPVGQGLNTGELFF. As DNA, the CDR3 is TGTGCCAGTAGCCCGGTGGGACAGGGACTGAACACCGGGGAGCTGTTTTTT.